A single sample is the source of the 14 T cell receptor beta chains below, sequenced in a study of synovial regulatory T cells in juvenile arthritis. Profiled with immunoSEQ multiplex PCR; TCRdb holds only in-frame clones, not every one. This sample's clone table lists 9,000 to 10,000 clones. The sequencing sample was made of Treg cells from blood. Subset meaning: remaining (HLA-DR-negative) circulating blood Treg cells. The origin of the receptors is a donor younger than 30 with juvenile idiopathic arthritis.

The genes are TRBV28 and TRBJ2-7; with no DNA, the TCRdb D assignment of TRBD2 cannot be verified. CDR1 and CDR2 (germline): MDHEN, SYDVKM. The CDR3 length is 14 residues. The DNA is not on file. The CDR3 loop reads CASNLKLRGSEQYF. Using reference TRBV28 and TRBJ2-7 for the parts outside the CDR3, the full variable domain is DVKVTQSSRYLVKRTGEKVFLECVQDMDHENMFWYRQDPGLGLRLIYFSYDVKMKEKGDIPEGYSVSREKKERFSLILESASTNQTSMYLCASNLKLRGSEQYFGPGTRLTVT.

CDR3 protein: CASSPGPHRLSLKYGYTF. The chain recombines TRBV11-2 with TRBJ1-2; TCRdb returns TRBD1, unconfirmable since there is no DNA. Germline values: CDR1 SGHAT, CDR2 FQNNGV. This CDR3 is 18 amino acids long. The nucleotide record is missing.

The chain recombines TRBV10-3 with TRBJ1-1; the TCRdb D gene call, TRBD1, has no DNA to confirm it. CDR1 and CDR2 from the germline V gene are ENHRY and SYGVKD. The CDR3 runs to 14 residues. The entry carries no DNA sequence. CDR3 residues: CAITSPDRGQEAFF.

The chain joins TRBV13 to TRBJ1-2. The CDR3 is made up of 14 amino acids. Only the protein sequence is given. Looked up from germline, CDR1 is PRHDT and CDR2 is FYEKMQ (reference sequence). The CDR3 spells CASSTGPSRYGYTF.

The chain links TRBV6-8 to TRBJ1-2; the D call of TRBD1 rests on TCRdb alone, since no DNA is present to check it. CDR1 and CDR2 (germline): MNHGY, SAAAGT. The CDR3 is 14 amino acids. No DNA sequence was recorded. CDR3 sequence: CASSYRGPPYGYTF.

V and J are TRBV18 and TRBJ2-3; no DNA is available, so the TRBD2 call from TCRdb remains unchecked. This CDR3 has 16 residues. Only the protein sequence is given. Germline loops: CDR1 KGHSH, CDR2 LQKENI. The CDR3 loop is CASSPGVAGDTDTQYF.

The V and J genes are TRBV19 and TRBJ1-1. This CDR3 spans 13 amino acids. There is no recorded DNA. Looked up from germline, CDR1 is LNHDA and CDR2 is SQIVND (reference sequence). CDR3 residues: CASRNKGNTEAFF.

The genes are TRBV9 and TRBJ1-3. CDR1 is SGDLS, CDR2 YYNGEE, per germline. The CDR3 contains 15 residues. The record lacks a DNA sequence. The CDR3 is CASSVGWSSGNTIYF.

The rearrangement links TRBV5-1 to TRBJ1-1. The V gene's germline CDR1 is SGHRS and CDR2 YFSETQ. This CDR3 spans 13 amino acids. DNA is not on record. The chain's CDR3 is CASSLGLPTEAFF.

The V and J genes are TRBV6-6 and TRBJ1-2. Germline V lookup: CDR1 MNHNY, CDR2 SVGAGI (reference sequence). CDR3 length: 15 residues. No DNA accompanies this entry. The CDR3 spells CASKPPRTLRGGYTF.

The chain joins TRBV5-4 to TRBJ2-1. This CDR3 region has 14 residues. There is no recorded DNA. Per the germline V gene, CDR1 is SGHNT and CDR2 is YYREEE (reference sequence). The CDR3 sequence is CASSLKTGRDEQFF.

This chain joins TRBV25-1 and TRBJ2-7; TCRdb names TRBD2, which stays unverified in the absence of DNA. CDR3 size: 12 residues. No coding sequence is recorded. The germline CDR1 and CDR2 sequences are MGHDK and SYGVNS. The CDR3 protein is CASAGAPYEQYF.

The V call is TRBV7-8, the J call TRBJ1-1. Germline CDR1 reads SGHVS; CDR2 reads FQNEAQ. The CDR3 is 12 amino acids. DNA is not on record. The chain's CDR3 is CASSNSISEAFF.

This chain's CDR3 is CASRYTENYGYTF. The genes are TRBV5-5 and TRBJ1-2; TCRdb outputs TRBD1, but without DNA this stays unchecked. Germline CDR1 and CDR2: SGHKS and YYEKEE (reference sequence). The CDR3 extends over 13 amino acids. No DNA appears here.